This is a list of T cell receptor beta chains from one sample in a study of CD8+CD57+ T cells in acquired aplastic anemia. TCRdb reprocessed the reads via MiXCR and lists one record per CDR3 protein. In the table there are 150,000 to 200,000 distinct CDR3 sequences, 64% of which are singletons. Sequencing input: sorted CD4+, CD8+, or CD8+CD57+ T cells (not recorded which) from PBMCs. The receptors were gathered from a human donor with severe aplastic anemia or a healthy control (not recorded which). Both conserved end residues are part of each CDR3. The order of the fields is clone size, V gene, D gene, J gene, CDR3 protein, CDR3 DNA. The D gene is left open where the match is weak. Clone size, where shown, is once, few, many, or a class for clones that have expanded.

few	TRBV28	-	TRBJ1-1	CASKGVTEAFF	TGTGCCAGCAAGGGGGTCACTGAAGCTTTCTTT
many	TRBV25-1	-	TRBJ2-7	CASSDLGSYEQYF	TGTGCCAGCAGTGACCTGGGGTCCTACGAGCAGTACTTC
-	TRBV7-2	-	TRBJ1-2	CASSLAHGAQGGYTF	TGTGCCAGCAGCTTAGCTCATGGGGCTCAGGGTGGCTACACCTTC
many	TRBV2	-	TRBJ2-3	CASSSTWGDTQYF	TGTGCCAGCAGCTCCACTTGGGGTGATACGCAGTATTTT
-	TRBV10-3	-	TRBJ2-5	CAISVSGETQYF	TGTGCCATCAGTGTCAGCGGGGAGACCCAGTACTTC
once	TRBV13	-	TRBJ1-6	CASAGNSSPLHF	TGTGCCAGCGCAGGGAACTCTTCACCCCTCCACTTT
-	TRBV7-2	-	TRBJ2-2	CASSLSGSTGELFF	TGCGCCAGCAGCTTGAGTGGGTCCACCGGGGAGCTGTTTTTT
many	TRBV2	TRBD2	TRBJ2-7	CASSEFVGTSGYEQYF	TGTGCCAGCAGTGAATTTGTTGGGACTAGCGGCTACGAGCAGTACTTC
many	TRBV2	-	TRBJ1-6	CASSEGSGFMPLHF	TGTGCCAGCAGTGAAGGCAGTGGCTTTATGCCCCTCCACTTT
many	TRBV7-9	-	TRBJ2-6	CASSRSDSRNSGANVLTF	TGTGCCAGCAGCCGATCGGACAGTCGGAATTCTGGGGCCAACGTCCTGACTTTC
many	TRBV20-1	TRBD2	TRBJ2-1	CSATGGGGRLYNEQFF	TGCAGTGCAACCGGTGGGGGGGGAAGACTTTACAATGAGCAGTTCTTC
once	TRBV6-1	TRBD2	TRBJ2-2	CASSEAPLRGATGKLFF	TGTGCCAGCAGTGAAGCCCCGTTGCGGGGGGCCACCGGGAAGCTGTTTTTT
-	TRBV24-1	-	TRBJ1-2	CATSEGRGFYGYTF	TGTGCCACCAGTGAGGGACGGGGATTCTATGGCTACACCTTC
once	TRBV7-9	-	TRBJ2-7	CASSLFNEQYF	TGTGCCAGCAGCTTATTCAACGAGCAGTACTTC
-	TRBV6-5	TRBD2	TRBJ2-7	CASSYSRLAGAYEQYF	TGTGCCAGCAGTTACTCTCGGCTAGCGGGAGCCTACGAGCAGTACTTC
-	TRBV15	-	TRBJ1-1	CATSRGLNTEAFF	TGTGCCACCAGCAGAGGTTTGAACACTGAAGCTTTCTTT
once	TRBV29-1	-	TRBJ2-7	CSVGGGGSYEQYF	TGCAGCGTAGGGGGCGGGGGCTCCTACGAGCAGTACTTC
few	TRBV20-1	-	TRBJ1-1	CSAGRQVGTEAFF	TGCAGTGCTGGCCGACAGGTAGGCACTGAAGCTTTCTTT
-	TRBV12-3/TRBV12-4	TRBD2	TRBJ2-3	CASSATGGSDTQYF	TGTGCCAGCAGTGCTACGGGAGGATCAGATACGCAGTATTTT
few	TRBV6-5	-	TRBJ1-6	CASSYSGAFPNSPLHF	TGTGCCAGCAGTTACTCCGGGGCCTTTCCCAATTCGCCCCTCCACTTT
-	TRBV7-8	-	TRBJ2-3	CASSLAGGDTQYF	TGTGCCAGCAGCTTAGCCGGGGGAGATACGCAGTATTTT
-	TRBV7-9	-	TRBJ2-7	CASSLGVSGISYEQYF	TGTGCCAGCAGCTTAGGCGTTAGCGGAATCTCCTACGAGCAGTACTTC
-	TRBV6-1	-	TRBJ2-7	CASSDGRDEQYF	TGTGCCAGCAGTGACGGCCGGGACGAGCAGTACTTC
-	TRBV7-9	-	TRBJ1-5	CASSFSSGQETQHF	TGTGCCAGCAGCTTCAGTTCGGGCCAAGAGACCCAGCATTTT
many	TRBV12-3/TRBV12-4	-	TRBJ1-5	CASSLPGVKNQPQHF	TGTGCCAGCAGTCTTCCCGGGGTAAAGAATCAGCCCCAGCATTTT
once	TRBV7-9	TRBD1	TRBJ1-6	CASSSTGTVNSPLHF	TGTGCCAGCAGCTCTACCGGGACAGTTAATTCACCCCTCCACTTT
-	TRBV24-1	-	TRBJ2-7	CAIGTHYEQYF	TGTGCCATCGGGACTCACTACGAGCAGTACTTC
-	TRBV7-2	-	TRBJ2-5	CASSRDDDQETQYF	TGTGCCAGCAGTCGGGATGATGATCAAGAGACCCAGTACTTC
-	TRBV19	-	TRBJ1-1	CASSIWMNTEAFF	TGTGCCAGTAGTATCTGGATGAACACTGAAGCTTTCTTT
-	TRBV24-1	-	TRBJ2-1	CATSERPPYNEQFF	TGTGCCACCAGTGAGCGGCCTCCCTACAATGAGCAGTTCTTC
few	TRBV2	-	TRBJ2-7	CASSLQGTDEQYF	TGTGCCAGCAGTCTACAGGGAACGGACGAGCAGTACTTC
-	TRBV10-3	TRBD1	TRBJ2-7	CASSEPPGTGAYEQYF	TGTGCCAGCAGTGAACCCCCCGGGACAGGTGCCTACGAGCAGTACTTC
-	TRBV10-1	-	TRBJ2-5	CASSLDPSGQYF	TGCGCCAGCAGCTTGGACCCCTCTGGCCAGTACTTC
few	TRBV15	TRBD2	TRBJ2-5	CATSRDRGLAGLETQYF	TGTGCCACCAGCAGAGACCGGGGACTAGCGGGTCTTGAGACCCAGTACTTC
-	TRBV19	-	TRBJ1-3	CASSTLDSGNTIYF	TGTGCCAGTAGCACGCTGGACAGTGGAAACACCATATATTTT
-	TRBV19	-	TRBJ2-2	CATTPPESGELFF	TGTGCCACCACGCCCCCTGAGTCCGGGGAGCTGTTTTTT
-	TRBV19	TRBD1	TRBJ2-3	CASKVGTALDGADTQYF	TGTGCCAGCAAAGTAGGGACAGCCCTAGACGGGGCAGATACGCAGTATTTT
few	TRBV20-1	TRBD1	TRBJ2-5	CSASGTGVAETQYF	TGCAGTGCTAGCGGGACAGGGGTTGCAGAGACCCAGTACTTC
-	TRBV7-9	-	TRBJ2-2	CASSSHLNTGELFF	TGTGCCAGCAGCTCGCATTTGAACACCGGGGAGCTGTTTTTT
-	TRBV20-1	TRBD1	TRBJ2-7	CSAGRTGSYEQYF	TGCAGTGCTGGCAGGACAGGGTCCTACGAGCAGTACTTC
-	TRBV29-1	TRBD1	TRBJ2-7	CSATGALGERHF	TGCAGCGCGACAGGGGCCCTGGGAGAGCGGCACTTC